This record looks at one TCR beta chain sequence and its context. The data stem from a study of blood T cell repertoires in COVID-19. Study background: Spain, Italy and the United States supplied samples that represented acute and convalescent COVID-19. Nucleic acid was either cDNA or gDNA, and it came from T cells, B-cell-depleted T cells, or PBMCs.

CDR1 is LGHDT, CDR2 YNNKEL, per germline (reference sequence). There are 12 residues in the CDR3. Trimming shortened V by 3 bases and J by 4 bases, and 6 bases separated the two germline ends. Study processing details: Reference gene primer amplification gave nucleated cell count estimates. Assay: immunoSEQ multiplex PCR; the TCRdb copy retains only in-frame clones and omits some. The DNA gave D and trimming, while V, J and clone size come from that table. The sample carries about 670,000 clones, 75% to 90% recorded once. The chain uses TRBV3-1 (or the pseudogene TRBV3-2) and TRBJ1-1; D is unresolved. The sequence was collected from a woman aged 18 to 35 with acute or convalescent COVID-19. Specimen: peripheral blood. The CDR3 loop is CASSQRATEAFF. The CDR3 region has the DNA TGTGCCAGCAGCCAGAGGGCCACTGAAGCTTTCTTT.